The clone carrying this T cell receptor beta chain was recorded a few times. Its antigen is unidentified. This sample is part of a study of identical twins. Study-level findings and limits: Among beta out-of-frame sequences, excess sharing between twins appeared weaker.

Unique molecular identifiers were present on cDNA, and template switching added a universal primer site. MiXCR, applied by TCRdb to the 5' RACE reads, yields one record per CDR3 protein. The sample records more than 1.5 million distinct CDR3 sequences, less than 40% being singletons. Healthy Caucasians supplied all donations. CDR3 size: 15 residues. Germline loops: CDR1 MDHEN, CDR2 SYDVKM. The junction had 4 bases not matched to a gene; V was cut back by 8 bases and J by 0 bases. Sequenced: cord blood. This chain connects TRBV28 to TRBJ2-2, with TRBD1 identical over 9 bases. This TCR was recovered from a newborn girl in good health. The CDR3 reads CASRRQGANTGELFF. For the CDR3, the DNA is TGTGCCAGCCGAAGACAGGGGGCGAACACCGGGGAGCTGTTTTTT.